This T cell receptor beta chain was profiled in a study of blood T cell repertoires in COVID-19. The table came from immunoSEQ multiplex PCR; TCRdb's copy has only in-frame clones and leaves some out. In the table there are 300,000 to 400,000 clones, more than 75% of which are singletons. Recruits, aged roughly 18 to 90 years, lived in under 25 US areas. The CDR3 has 15 amino acids. The germline V and J ends were trimmed by 6 bases and 2 bases, with 16 bases remaining between them. CDR1 ENHRY and CDR2 SYGVKD come from the germline V gene. The chain uses TRBV10-3 and TRBJ1-1; D unclear. This sequence originates from a man between 60 and 75 years old who had recovered from COVID-19. The sequenced sample consisted of PBMCs or T cells enriched from blood (not recorded which). Here the CDR3 DNA reads TGTGCCATCAGACTAAGCCGGGAACTAAACACTGAAGCTTTCTTT. Encoded protein: CAIRLSRELNTEAFF.